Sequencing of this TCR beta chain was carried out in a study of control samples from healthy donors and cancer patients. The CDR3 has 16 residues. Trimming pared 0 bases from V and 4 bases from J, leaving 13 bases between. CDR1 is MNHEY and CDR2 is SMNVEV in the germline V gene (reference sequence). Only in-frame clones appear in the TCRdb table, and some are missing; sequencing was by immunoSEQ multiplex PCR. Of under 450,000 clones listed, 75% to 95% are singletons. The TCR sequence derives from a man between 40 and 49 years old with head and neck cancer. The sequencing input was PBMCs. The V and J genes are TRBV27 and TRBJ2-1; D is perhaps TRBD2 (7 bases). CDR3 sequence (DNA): TGTGCCAGCAGTTTATCGCGGGGGCCGTTGTACAATGAGCAGTTCTTC. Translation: CASSLSRGPLYNEQFF.